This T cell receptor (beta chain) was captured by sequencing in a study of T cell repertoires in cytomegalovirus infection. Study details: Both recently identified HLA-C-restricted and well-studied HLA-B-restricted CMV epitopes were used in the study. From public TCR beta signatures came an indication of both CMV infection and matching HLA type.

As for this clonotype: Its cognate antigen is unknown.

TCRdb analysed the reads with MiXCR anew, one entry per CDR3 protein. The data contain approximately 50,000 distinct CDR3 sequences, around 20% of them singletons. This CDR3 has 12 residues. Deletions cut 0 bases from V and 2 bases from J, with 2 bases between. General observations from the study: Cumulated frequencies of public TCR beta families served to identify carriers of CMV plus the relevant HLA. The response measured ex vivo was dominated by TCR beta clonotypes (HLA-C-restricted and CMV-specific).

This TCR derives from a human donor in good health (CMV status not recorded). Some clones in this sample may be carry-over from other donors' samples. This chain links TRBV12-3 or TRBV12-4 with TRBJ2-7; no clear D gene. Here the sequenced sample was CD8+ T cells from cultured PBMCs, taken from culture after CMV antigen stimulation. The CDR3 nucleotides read TGTGCCAGCAGTTTAGCCCCCTACGAGCAGTACTTC. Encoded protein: CASSLAPYEQYF.